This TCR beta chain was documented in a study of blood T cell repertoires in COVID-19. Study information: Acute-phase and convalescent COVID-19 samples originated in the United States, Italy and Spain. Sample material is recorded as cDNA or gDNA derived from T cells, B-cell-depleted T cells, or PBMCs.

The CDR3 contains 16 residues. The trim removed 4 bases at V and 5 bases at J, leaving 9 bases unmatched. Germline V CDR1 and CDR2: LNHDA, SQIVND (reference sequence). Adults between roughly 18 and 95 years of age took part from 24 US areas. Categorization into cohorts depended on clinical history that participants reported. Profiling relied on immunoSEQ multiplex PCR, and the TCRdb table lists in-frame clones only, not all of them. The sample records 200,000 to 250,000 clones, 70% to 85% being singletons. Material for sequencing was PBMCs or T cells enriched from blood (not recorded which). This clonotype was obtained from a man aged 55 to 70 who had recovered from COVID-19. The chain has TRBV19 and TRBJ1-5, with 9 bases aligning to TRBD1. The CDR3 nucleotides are TGTGCCAGTAGTACATTGGACAGGGGCTCCGATCAGCCCCAGCATTTT. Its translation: CASSTLDRGSDQPQHF.